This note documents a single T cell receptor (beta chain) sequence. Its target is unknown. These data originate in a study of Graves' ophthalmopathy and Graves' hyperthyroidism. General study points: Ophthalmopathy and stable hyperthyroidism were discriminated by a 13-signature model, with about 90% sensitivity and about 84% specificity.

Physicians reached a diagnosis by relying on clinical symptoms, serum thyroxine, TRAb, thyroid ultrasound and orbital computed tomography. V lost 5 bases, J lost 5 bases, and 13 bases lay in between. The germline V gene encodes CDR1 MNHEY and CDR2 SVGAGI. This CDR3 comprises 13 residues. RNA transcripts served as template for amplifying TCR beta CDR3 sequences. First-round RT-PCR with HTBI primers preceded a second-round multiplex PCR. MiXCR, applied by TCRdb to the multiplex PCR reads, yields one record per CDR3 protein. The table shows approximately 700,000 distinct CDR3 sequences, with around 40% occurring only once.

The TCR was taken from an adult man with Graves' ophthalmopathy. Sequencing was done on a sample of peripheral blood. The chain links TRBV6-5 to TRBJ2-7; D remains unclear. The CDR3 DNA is TGTGCCAGCAGTATGGACCCATTCGACGAGCAGTACTTC. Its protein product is CASSMDPFDEQYF.